This section outlines one T cell receptor (beta chain) sequence together with its context. The PCR contained 60 Vbeta and 13 Jbeta primers. TCRdb's table, derived via immunoSEQ multiplex PCR, lists solely in-frame clones and lacks some. The sample consists of under 200,000 clones, approximately 80% of them appearing once. This record comes from a study of cytomegalovirus exposure and HLA in healthy donors. Trimming at V came to 7 bases and at J to 2 bases, leaving 6 bases not matched to a gene. The length of the CDR3 is 14 residues. Germline CDR1 reads ENHRY; CDR2 reads SYGVKD. V is TRBV10-3 and J is TRBJ2-5; 8 positions match TRBD1. This sequence was found in a woman aged 45-59 years in good health and CMV-seronegative. Sequenced input: PBMCs. DNA for the CDR3: TGTGCCATCAAACCGGACAGGGCTCAAGAGACCCAGTACTTC. Amino acid sequence: CAIKPDRAQETQYF.